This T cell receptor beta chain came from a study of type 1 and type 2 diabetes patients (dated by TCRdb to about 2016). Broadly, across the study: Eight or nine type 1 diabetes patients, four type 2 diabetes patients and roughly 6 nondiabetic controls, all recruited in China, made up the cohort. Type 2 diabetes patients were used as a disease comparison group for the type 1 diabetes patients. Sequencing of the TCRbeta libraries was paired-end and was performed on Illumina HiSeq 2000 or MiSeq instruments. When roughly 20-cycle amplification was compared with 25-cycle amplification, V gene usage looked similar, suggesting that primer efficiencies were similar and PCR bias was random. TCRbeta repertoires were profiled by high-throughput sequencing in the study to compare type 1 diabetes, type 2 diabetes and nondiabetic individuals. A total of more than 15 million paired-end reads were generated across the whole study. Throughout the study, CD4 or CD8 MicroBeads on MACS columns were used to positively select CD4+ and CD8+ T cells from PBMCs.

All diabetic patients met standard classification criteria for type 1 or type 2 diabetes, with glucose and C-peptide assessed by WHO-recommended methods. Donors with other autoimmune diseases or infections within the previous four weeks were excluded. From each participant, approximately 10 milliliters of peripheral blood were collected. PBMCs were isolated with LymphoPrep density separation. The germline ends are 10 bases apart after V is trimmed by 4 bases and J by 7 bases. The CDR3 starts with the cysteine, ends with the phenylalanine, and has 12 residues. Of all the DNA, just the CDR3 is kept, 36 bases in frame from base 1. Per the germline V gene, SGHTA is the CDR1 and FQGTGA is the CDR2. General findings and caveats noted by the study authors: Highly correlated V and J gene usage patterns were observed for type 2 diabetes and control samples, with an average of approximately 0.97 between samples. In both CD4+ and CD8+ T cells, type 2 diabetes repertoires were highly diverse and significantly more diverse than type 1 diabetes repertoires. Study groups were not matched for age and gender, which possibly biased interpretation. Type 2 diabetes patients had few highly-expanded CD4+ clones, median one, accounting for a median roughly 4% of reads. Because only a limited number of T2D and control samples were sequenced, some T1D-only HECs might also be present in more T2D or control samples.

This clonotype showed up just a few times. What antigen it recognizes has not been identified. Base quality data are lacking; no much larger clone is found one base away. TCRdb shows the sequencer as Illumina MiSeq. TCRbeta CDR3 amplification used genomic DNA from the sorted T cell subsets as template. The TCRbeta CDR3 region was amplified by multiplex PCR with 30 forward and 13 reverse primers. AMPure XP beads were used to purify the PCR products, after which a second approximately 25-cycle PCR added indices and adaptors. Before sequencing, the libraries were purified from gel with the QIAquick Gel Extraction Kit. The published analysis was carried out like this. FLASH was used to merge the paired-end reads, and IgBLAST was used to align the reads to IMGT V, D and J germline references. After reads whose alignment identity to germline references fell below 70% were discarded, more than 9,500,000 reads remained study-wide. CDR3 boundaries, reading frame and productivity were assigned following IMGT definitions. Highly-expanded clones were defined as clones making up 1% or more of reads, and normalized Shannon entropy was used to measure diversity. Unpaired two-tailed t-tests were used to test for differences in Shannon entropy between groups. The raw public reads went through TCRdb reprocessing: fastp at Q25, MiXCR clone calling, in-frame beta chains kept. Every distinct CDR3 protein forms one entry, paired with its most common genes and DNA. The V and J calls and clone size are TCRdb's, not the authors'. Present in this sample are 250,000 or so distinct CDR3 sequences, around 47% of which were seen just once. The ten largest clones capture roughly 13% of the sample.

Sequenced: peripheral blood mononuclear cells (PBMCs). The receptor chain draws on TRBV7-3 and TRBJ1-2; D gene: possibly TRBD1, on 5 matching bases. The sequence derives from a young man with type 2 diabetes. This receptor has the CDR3 CASSSRGGGYTF. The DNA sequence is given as TGTGCCAGCAGCTCCCGTGGGGGTGGCTACACCTTC.